Below are 22 T cell receptor beta chains sequenced from a single sample in a study of neurological immune-mediated disorders. TCRdb independently ran MiXCR on the 5' RACE reads; one entry per CDR3 protein. Among under 90,000 distinct CDR3 sequences listed, roughly 3.5% were seen once. Source material: PBMCs. The origin of the receptors is a woman between 50 and 59 years old with multiple sclerosis.

Worth noting for this clonotype: The junction does not match germline at one end; this may be a read error. The genes are TRBV12-3 or TRBV12-4 and TRBJ1-3; D is uncertain. The CDR3 is 15 residues long. This CDR3 reads CASSLASGSRNTIYF. DNA for the CDR3: TGTGCCAGCAGTTTAGCATCAGGCTCTAGAAACACCATATATTTT.

This clonotype came up a few times. The CDR3 sequence is CASSSRSSYEQYF. CDR3 DNA: TGTGCCAGCAGCTCCAGGAGCTCCTACGAGCAGTACTTC. The rearrangement joins TRBV6-2 or TRBV6-3 to TRBJ2-7; D unclear. CDR1 and CDR2 (germline): MNHEY, SVGEGT. CDR3 length equals 13 residues. V was shortened by 6 bases and J by 0 bases, with 9 bases between the two germline ends.

This clonotype was counted at least ten times. V usage is TRBV20-1 and J usage is TRBJ2-2; D possibly uses TRBD1 or TRBD2 (6 bases each). Germline CDR1 is DFQATT and CDR2 is SNEGSKA (reference sequence). The germline V and J ends were trimmed by 1 base and 5 bases, with 14 bases remaining between them. The CDR3 sequence is 15 residues long. DNA of the CDR3: TGCAGTGCTAGAGTCGGGGGCTCGGGGACCGGGGAGCTGTTTTTT. This translates into CSARVGGSGTGELFF.

With respect to this clonotype: A much larger clone lies one base from this, so it may be a read error. The chain recombines TRBV20-1 with TRBJ2-7; no definite D call. Trimming cost V 6 bases and J 0 bases, with 9 bases left between them. CDR1 is DFQATT, CDR2 SNEGSKA, per germline (reference sequence). The CDR3 is made up of 12 amino acids. The CDR3 sequence is CSAHGGSYEQYF. CDR3 sequence (DNA): TGCAGTGCCCACGGCGGCTCCTACGAGCAGTACTTC.

This clonotype was found many times. V and J are TRBV7-9 and TRBJ2-7, with TRBD2 as a possible D gene (6 bases). V lost 3 bases to trimming and J lost 4 bases, with 13 bases between them. The CDR3 is 14 amino acids. CDR1 is SEHNR, CDR2 FQNEAQ, per germline (reference sequence). Here the CDR3 reads CASSLGDLKYEQYF. The DNA for the CDR3 is TGTGCCAGCAGCTTGGGGGACTTGAAGTACGAGCAGTACTTC.

This clonotype was seen repeatedly, ten times or more. The chain uses TRBV5-6 and TRBJ1-1; D is uncertain. The length of the CDR3 is 14 residues. Germline values: CDR1 SGHDT, CDR2 YYEEEE. The V gene lost 6 bases and the J gene lost 5 bases, with 17 bases spanning the gap. CDR3 amino acids: CASTVWGGLTEAFF. CDR3 coding DNA: TGTGCCAGCACCGTGTGGGGAGGGCTTACTGAAGCTTTCTTT.

This clonotype came up many times. The chain uses TRBV6-2 or TRBV6-3 and TRBJ2-7; a weak D match, TRBD2 (5 bases). There are 14 residues in the CDR3. Per the germline V gene, CDR1 is MNHEY and CDR2 is SVGEGT. V gave up 7 bases and J gave up 2 bases, with 15 bases separating them. The CDR3 bases are TGTGCCAGCATCGTCGGGGTCGGGACCTACGAGCAGTACTTC. Amino acids: CASIVGVGTYEQYF.

This clonotype was recorded many times. The chain combines TRBV7-2 with TRBJ2-5; D remains ambiguous. The CDR3 extends over 12 amino acids. With 5 bases removed from V and 1 base from J, the gap between germline ends came to 5 bases. The germline V gene encodes CDR1 SGHTA and CDR2 FQGNSA. The CDR3 DNA reads TGTGCCAGCAGCCTGGCCCAAGAGACCCAGTACTTC. Translation: CASSLAQETQYF.

This clonotype showed up many times. The chain couples TRBV6-5 to TRBJ2-7, with 9 nucleotides matching TRBD1. The CDR3 runs to 15 residues. Germline CDR1 is MNHEY and CDR2 is SVGAGI. V was clipped by 2 bases and J by 5 bases; unmatched bases: 7. The CDR3 reads CASSYGTGFVNEQYF. The CDR3 DNA sequence: TGTGCCAGCAGTTACGGGACAGGGTTCGTGAACGAGCAGTACTTC.

This clonotype has a count of ten or more. The gene calls are TRBV20-1 and TRBJ2-7; 8 bases are shared with TRBD1. The V segment lost 2 bases and the J segment 2 bases; nucleotides outside the gene matches: 5. Germline V gene data show CDR1 as DFQATT and CDR2 as SNEGSKA (reference sequence). This CDR3 is built from 14 residues. The CDR3 bases are TGCAGTGCTAGATTTACGGACAGGGCCTACGAGCAGTACTTC. Residues: CSARFTDRAYEQYF.

This clonotype appeared many times. The rearrangement links TRBV12-3 or TRBV12-4 to TRBJ1-5; D call uncertain. Trimming stripped 8 bases from V and 3 bases from J, with 11 bases between. The CDR3 length is 13 residues. DNA of the CDR3: TGTGCCAGCTCCCTACGGGACAATCAGCCCCAGCATTTT. Amino acid sequence: CASSLRDNQPQHF.

This clonotype was observed many times. The chain joins TRBV7-9 to TRBJ2-1; TRBD2 is a possible D gene (6 bases). Germline CDR1 and CDR2: SEHNR and FQNEAQ (reference sequence). The ends were cut back, 5 bases at V and 4 bases at J, with 15 bases in the middle. The CDR3 extends over 15 amino acids. The CDR3, as DNA: TGTGCCAGCAGCCGCGAGGGACTGGGATACAATGAGCAGTTCTTC. Residues: CASSREGLGYNEQFF.

This clonotype appeared many times. The chain combines TRBV2 with TRBJ2-1; 9 nucleotides match TRBD2. V lost 6 bases and J lost 1; bases outside the gene matches: 4. The CDR3 is made up of 15 amino acids. Germline V gene sequence: CDR1 SNHLY, CDR2 FYNNEI. The CDR3 loop reads CASSLAGSSYNEQFF. The CDR3, as DNA: TGTGCCAGCAGCCTAGCGGGGTCTTCCTACAATGAGCAGTTCTTC.

This clonotype was observed many times. The CDR3 spells CASSQDGGGAYNEQFF. The CDR3 DNA follows: TGCGCCAGCAGCCAAGATGGGGGCGGGGCCTACAATGAGCAGTTCTTC. The chain carries TRBV4-3 and TRBJ2-1; D is tentatively TRBD1 or TRBD2 (6 bases each). Deletions cut 0 bases from V and 2 bases from J, with 11 bases between. The CDR3 sequence is 16 residues long. Germline values: CDR1 LGHNA, CDR2 YSLEER.

This clonotype was detected many times. The rearrangement links TRBV7-9 to TRBJ2-7; 8 bases are shared with TRBD1. Germline loops: CDR1 SEHNR, CDR2 FQNEAQ (reference sequence). V lost 3 bases and J lost 6; bases outside the gene matches: 10. The CDR3 covers 15 residues. This CDR3 is CASSLSRTGTGEQYF. As DNA, the CDR3 is TGTGCCAGCAGCTTGTCTCGGACAGGGACGGGCGAGCAGTACTTC.

This clonotype appeared many times. The chain couples TRBV12-3 or TRBV12-4 to TRBJ2-1, with D possibly being TRBD1 or TRBD2 (7 bases each). V lost 3 bases, J lost 1 base, and 19 bases lay in between. CDR3 size: 18 residues. CDR3 amino acids: CASSFTYSGGESYNEQFF. CDR3 sequence (DNA): TGTGCCAGCAGTTTCACATATTCAGGGGGGGAATCCTACAATGAGCAGTTCTTC.

This clonotype has a count of ten or more. V gene TRBV29-1 combines with J gene TRBJ2-1; D could derive from TRBD1 or TRBD2 (5 bases each). The CDR3 covers 10 residues. Germline CDR1 reads SQVTM; CDR2 reads ANQGSEA. V gave up 4 bases and J gave up 7 bases, with 5 bases separating them. The DNA of the CDR3 is TGCAGCGTTGGGGGGAATGAGCAGTTCTTC. Translating it yields CSVGGNEQFF.

This clonotype came up many times. The chain is built from TRBV12-3 or TRBV12-4 and TRBJ2-3, with 12 nucleotides matching TRBD1. The CDR3 is made up of 15 amino acids. Losses at the gene ends were 6 bases for V and 6 bases for J; bases not matched to a gene: 7. The CDR3 spells CASSPGTGGVDTQYF. The CDR3 coding sequence is TGTGCCAGCAGCCCAGGGACAGGGGGCGTCGATACGCAGTATTTT.

In its sample, this clonotype was seen many times. The chain has TRBV14 and TRBJ1-2, with unresolved D. The CDR3 is made up of 14 amino acids. V was clipped by 0 bases and J by 4 bases, with 9 bases between them. Germline loops: CDR1 SGHDN, CDR2 FVKESK. The CDR3 is CASSQDVPIYGYTF. For the CDR3, the DNA is TGTGCCAGCAGCCAAGATGTTCCGATCTATGGCTACACCTTC.

This clonotype was observed at least ten times. Germline is not matched at one junction end, which may reflect a read error. The V and J genes are TRBV5-1 and TRBJ2-3; perhaps TRBD2 as D (5 bases). The germline CDR1 and CDR2 sequences are SGHRS and YFSETQ. The CDR3 loop spans 15 amino acids. The CDR3 DNA sequence: TGCGCCAGCAGCTCGCTTCTCCCCGCCAGCGGTGGGTTGGAGTTT. Its translation is CASSSLLPASGGLEF.

This clonotype was detected many times. V usage is TRBV7-2 and J usage is TRBJ1-5; 9 positions agree with TRBD1. CDR1 is SGHTA, CDR2 FQGNSA, per germline. This CDR3 spans 15 amino acids. V shed 5 bases, J shed 6 bases, and the junction held 8 bases outside the gene matches. CDR3 DNA: TGTGCCAGCAGCGCAGACAGGGGGTTCGGTCAGCCCCAGCATTTT. This gives the protein CASSADRGFGQPQHF.

This clonotype was detected many times. The chain uses TRBV5-1 and TRBJ2-1; no reliable D call. This CDR3 is 12 amino acids long. In germline, CDR1 is SGHRS, CDR2 YFSETQ. Trimming took off 4 bases at V and 8 bases at J, with 10 bases between the two ends. CDR3 loop: CASSATLYEQFF. The DNA of the CDR3 is TGCGCCAGCAGCGCTACCCTCTATGAGCAGTTCTTC.